This T cell receptor beta chain was recovered during a study of naive and memory T cell subsets. The study's findings and limits: TCR transcript changes with activation or differentiation may affect this RNA method.

The SP2 primer and nested alpha and beta constant region primers amplified ligated cDNA in four rounds. TCRdb used MiXCR to reprocess the 5' RACE reads, holding one entry per CDR3 protein. The sample carries roughly 48,000 distinct CDR3 sequences, approximately 4.8% recorded once. About this clonotype: Its specificity is unknown.

Germline V CDR1 and CDR2: SGHNT, YYREEE (reference sequence). V was cut by 0 bases and J by 1 base, with 4 bases left in between. CDR3 size: 13 residues. An oligonucleotide containing a UMI was ligated to the 3' end of TCR cDNA. Whole-blood samples were roughly 2.3 ml of peripheral blood from healthy adult volunteers. This chain connects TRBV5-4 to TRBJ1-1; D unresolved. The source of this sequence is a female donor in good health. The CDR3 sequence is CASSLEGNTEAFF. The CDR3 region has the DNA TGTGCCAGCAGCTTGGAGGGGAACACTGAAGCTTTCTTT.